Shown below are 7 T cell receptor beta chains from a single sample sequenced in a study of blood T cell repertoires in COVID-19 (dated by TCRdb to 2019 to 2021). Library preparation employed the immunoSEQ multiplex PCR assay. The clones in this table, taken by TCRdb from immuneACCESS, are in-frame only. Not every clone is retained; where verified, under half of the shortfall comes from an unresolved V gene, and the cause of the rest is unknown. Recorded for this sample are approximately 190,000 clones; roughly 84% of them occurred a single time. Together, the top ten hold 5% to 7.5% of the sample. The specimen sequenced was peripheral blood. The receptors come from a woman aged 40 to 50 who had recovered from COVID-19.

The chain recombines TRBV19 with TRBJ2-1, with TRBD2 identical over 11 bases. The CDR3 consists of 16 residues. CDR1 is LNHDA and CDR2 is SQIVND in the germline V gene (reference sequence). V was clipped by 2 bases and J by 9 bases; unmatched bases: 9. CDR3 region: CASSITSSGRAGEQFF. The CDR3 DNA follows: TGTGCCAGTAGTATAACGAGTAGCGGGAGGGCAGGTGAGCAGTTCTTC.

The V gene is TRBV10-3, the J gene TRBJ2-3, with 9 positions matching TRBD2. The CDR3 is 17 residues long. V shed 7 bases and J 1 base; nucleotides not matched to a gene: 12. The germline CDR1 and CDR2 sequences are ENHRY and SYGVKD. The CDR3 sequence is CAIKDSGGRAGTDTQYF. CDR3 coding DNA: TGTGCCATCAAGGATAGTGGCGGGAGGGCCGGCACAGATACGCAGTATTTT.

V is TRBV2 and J is TRBJ2-3; TRBD2 aligns across 8 bases. Germline loops: CDR1 SNHLY, CDR2 FYNNEI. The trim removed 5 bases at V and 1 base at J, leaving 2 bases unmatched. The CDR3 loop spans 14 amino acids. The CDR3 loop is CASSIGGGTDTQYF. CDR3 bases: TGTGCCAGCAGTATCGGGGGGGGCACAGATACGCAGTATTTT. The full variable domain, completed using reference TRBV2 and TRBJ2-3, is EPEVTQTPSHQVTQMGQEVILRCVPISNHLYFYWYRQILGQKVEFLVSFYNNEISEKSEIFDDQFSVERPDGSNFTLKIRSTKLEDSAMYFCASSIGGGTDTQYFGPGTRLTVL.

J is TRBJ2-2 and V is TRBV5-8; weak D call: TRBD1 (5 bases). CDR3 length: 13 residues. With 4 bases removed from V and 4 bases from J, the gap between germline ends came to 8 bases. Germline CDR1 reads SGHTS; CDR2 reads YDEGEE. The CDR3, as DNA: TGTGCCAGCAGCAAGGGGTCCACCGGGGAGCTGTTTTTT. Translating it yields CASSKGSTGELFF.

This clone was seen a few times. The rearrangement uses TRBV5-5 and TRBJ1-4; 11 bases align to TRBD1. V lost 3 bases and J lost 1; bases outside the gene matches: 8. The CDR3 has 18 amino acids. Germline CDR1 reads SGHKS; CDR2 reads YYEKEE (reference sequence). This CDR3 reads CASSSGTGGSGTNEKLFF. Written as DNA, the CDR3 is TGTGCCAGCAGCTCCGGGACAGGGGGATCGGGAACTAATGAAAAACTGTTTTTT.

This chain links TRBV10-3 with TRBJ2-7; 8 nucleotides align to TRBD2. CDR1 and CDR2 from the germline V gene are ENHRY and SYGVKD. The CDR3 runs to 15 residues. Trimming removed 3 bases from V and 5 bases from J; junction bases left unmatched: 9. CDR3: CAISDSGGGLHEQYF. CDR3 nucleotides: TGTGCCATCAGTGACTCCGGCGGGGGGCTTCACGAGCAGTACTTC.

V and J are TRBV6-5 and TRBJ2-7; 8 bases fit TRBD2. The CDR3 runs 16 residues. From germline, CDR1 is MNHEY and CDR2 SVGAGI. V shed 2 bases and J 3 bases; nucleotides not matched to a gene: 9. This CDR3 is CASSYGVPGLVYEQYF. The DNA of the CDR3 is TGTGCCAGCAGTTACGGGGTCCCGGGACTAGTCTACGAGCAGTACTTC.